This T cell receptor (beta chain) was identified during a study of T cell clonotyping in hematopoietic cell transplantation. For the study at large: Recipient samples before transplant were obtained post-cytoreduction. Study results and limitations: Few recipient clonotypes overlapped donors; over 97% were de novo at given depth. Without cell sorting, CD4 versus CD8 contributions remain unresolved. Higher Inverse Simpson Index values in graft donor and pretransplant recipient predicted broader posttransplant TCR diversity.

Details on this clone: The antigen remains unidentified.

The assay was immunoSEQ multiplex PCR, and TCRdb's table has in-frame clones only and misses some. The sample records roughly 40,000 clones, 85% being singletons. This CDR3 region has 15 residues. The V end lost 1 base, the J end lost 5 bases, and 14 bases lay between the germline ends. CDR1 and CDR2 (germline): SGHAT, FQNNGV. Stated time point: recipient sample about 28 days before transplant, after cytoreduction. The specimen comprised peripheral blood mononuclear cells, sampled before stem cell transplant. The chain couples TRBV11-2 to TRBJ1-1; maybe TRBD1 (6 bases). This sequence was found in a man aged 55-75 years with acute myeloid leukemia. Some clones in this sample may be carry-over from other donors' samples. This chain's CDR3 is CASSLVQGGRTEAFF. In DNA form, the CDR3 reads TGTGCCAGCAGCTTAGTACAGGGCGGGAGAACTGAAGCTTTCTTT. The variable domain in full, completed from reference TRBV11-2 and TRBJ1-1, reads EAGVAQSPRYKIIEKRQSVAFWCNPISGHATLYWYQQILGQGPKLLIQFQNNGVVDDSQLPKDRFSAERLKGVDSTLKIQPAKLEDSAVYLCASSLVQGGRTEAFFGQGTRLTVV.